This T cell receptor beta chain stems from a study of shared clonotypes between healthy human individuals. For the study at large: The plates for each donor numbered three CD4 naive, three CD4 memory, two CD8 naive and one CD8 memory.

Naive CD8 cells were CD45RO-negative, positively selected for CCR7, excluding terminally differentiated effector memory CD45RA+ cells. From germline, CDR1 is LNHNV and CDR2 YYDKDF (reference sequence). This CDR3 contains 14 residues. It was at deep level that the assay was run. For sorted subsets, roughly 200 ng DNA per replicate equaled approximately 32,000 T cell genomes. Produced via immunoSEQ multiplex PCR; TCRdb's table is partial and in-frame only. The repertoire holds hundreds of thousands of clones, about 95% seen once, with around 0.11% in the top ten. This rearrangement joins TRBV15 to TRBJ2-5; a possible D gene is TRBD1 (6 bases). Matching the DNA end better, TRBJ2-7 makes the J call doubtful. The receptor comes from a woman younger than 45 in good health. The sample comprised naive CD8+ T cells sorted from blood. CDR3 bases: TGTGCCACCAGCAGAGAAGGGGGAATCGACGAGCAGTACTTC. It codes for CATSREGGIDEQYF.